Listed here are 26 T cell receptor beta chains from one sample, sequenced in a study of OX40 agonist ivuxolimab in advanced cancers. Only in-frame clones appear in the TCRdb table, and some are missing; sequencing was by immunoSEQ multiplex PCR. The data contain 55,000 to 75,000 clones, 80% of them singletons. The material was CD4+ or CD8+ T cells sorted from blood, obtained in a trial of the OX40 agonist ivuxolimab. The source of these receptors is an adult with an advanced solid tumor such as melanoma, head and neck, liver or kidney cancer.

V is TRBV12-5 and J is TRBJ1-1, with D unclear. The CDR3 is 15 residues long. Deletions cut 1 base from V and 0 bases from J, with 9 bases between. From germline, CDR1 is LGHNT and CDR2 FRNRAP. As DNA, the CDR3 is TGTGCTAGTGGTTTGGACGGACGGTTGAACACTGAAGCTTTCTTT. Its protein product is CASGLDGRLNTEAFF.

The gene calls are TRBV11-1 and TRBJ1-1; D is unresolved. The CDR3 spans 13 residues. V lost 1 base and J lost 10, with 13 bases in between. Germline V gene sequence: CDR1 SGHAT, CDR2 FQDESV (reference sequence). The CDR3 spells CASSLVALPPAFF. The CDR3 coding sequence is TGTGCCAGCAGCTTAGTCGCCCTCCCGCCAGCTTTCTTT.

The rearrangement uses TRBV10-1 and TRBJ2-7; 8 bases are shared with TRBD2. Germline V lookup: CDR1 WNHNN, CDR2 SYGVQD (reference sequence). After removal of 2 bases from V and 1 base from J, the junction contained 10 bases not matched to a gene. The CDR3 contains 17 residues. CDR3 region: CASSEAIAGRPSYEQYV. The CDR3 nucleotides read TGCGCCAGCAGTGAGGCGATAGCGGGGCGACCTTCCTACGAGCAGTACGTC.

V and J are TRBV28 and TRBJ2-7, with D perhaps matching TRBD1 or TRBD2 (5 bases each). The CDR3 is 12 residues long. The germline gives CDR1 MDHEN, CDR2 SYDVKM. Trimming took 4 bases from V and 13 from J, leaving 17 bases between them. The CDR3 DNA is TGTGCCAGCAGTTCCCCTCGAAGGGACCGATACTTC. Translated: CASSSPRRDRYF. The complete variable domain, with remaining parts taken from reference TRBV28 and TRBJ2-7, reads DVKVTQSSRYLVKRTGEKVFLECVQDMDHENMFWYRQDPGLGLRLIYFSYDVKMKEKGDIPEGYSVSREKKERFSLILESASTNQTSMYLCASSSPRRDRYFGPGTRLTVT.

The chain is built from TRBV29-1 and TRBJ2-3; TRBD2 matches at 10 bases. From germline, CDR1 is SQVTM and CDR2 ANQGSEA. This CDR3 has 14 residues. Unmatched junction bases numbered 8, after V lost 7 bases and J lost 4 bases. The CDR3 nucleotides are TGCAGCGCCTCACTAGCGGGGAACTCAGATACGCAGTATTTT. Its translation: CSASLAGNSDTQYF.

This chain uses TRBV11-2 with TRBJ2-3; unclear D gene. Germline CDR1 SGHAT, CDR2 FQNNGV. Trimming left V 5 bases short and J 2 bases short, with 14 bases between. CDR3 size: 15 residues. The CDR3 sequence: CASSRPLSLTDTQYF. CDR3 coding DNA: TGTGCCAGCAGCCGACCGCTGTCCCTCACAGATACGCAGTATTTT.

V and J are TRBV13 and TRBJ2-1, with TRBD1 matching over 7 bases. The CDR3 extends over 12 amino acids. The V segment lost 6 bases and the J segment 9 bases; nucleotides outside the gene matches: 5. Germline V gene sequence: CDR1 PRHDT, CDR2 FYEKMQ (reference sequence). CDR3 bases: TGTGCCAGCAGAGACAGGGAAGCTGAGCAGTTCTTC. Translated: CASRDREAEQFF.

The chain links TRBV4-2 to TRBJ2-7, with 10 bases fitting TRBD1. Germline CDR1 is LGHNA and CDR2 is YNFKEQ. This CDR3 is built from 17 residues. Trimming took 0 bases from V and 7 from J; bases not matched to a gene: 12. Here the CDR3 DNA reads TGTGCCAGCAGCCAAGATCTTCCGGGACAGGGGTTGGTGGAGCAGTACTTC. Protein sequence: CASSQDLPGQGLVEQYF.

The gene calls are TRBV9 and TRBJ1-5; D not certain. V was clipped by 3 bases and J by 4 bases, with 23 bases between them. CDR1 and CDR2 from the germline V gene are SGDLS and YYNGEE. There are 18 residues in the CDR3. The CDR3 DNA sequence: TGTGCCAGCAGCGAGTGGACTGGAAACAGCTTCTTAAATCAGCCCCAGCATTTT. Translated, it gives CASSEWTGNSFLNQPQHF. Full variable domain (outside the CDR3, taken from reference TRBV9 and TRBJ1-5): DSGVTQTPKHLITATGQRVTLRCSPRSGDLSVYWYQQSLDQGLQFLIQYYNGEERAKGNILERFSAQQFPDLHSELNLSSLELGDSALYFCASSEWTGNSFLNQPQHFGDGTRLSIL.

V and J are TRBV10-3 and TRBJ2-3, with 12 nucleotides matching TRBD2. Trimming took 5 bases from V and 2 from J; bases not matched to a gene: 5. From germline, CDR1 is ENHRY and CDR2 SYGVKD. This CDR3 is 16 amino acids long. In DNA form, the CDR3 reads TGTGCCATCAGTTCGACTAGCGGGGGCCTCACAGATACGCAGTATTTT. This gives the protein CAISSTSGGLTDTQYF.

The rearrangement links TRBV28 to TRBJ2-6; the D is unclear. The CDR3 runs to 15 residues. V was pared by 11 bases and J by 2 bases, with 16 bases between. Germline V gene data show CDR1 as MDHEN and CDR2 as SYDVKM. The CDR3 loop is CAVDRPGTGANVLTF. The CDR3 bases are TGTGCCGTCGACCGGCCGGGCACTGGGGCCAACGTCCTGACTTTC.

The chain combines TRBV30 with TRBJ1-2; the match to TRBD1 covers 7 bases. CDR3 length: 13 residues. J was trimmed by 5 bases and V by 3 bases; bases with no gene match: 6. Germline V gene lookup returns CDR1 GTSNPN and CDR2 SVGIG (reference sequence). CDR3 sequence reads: CAWRAPGGYGYTF. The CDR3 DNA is TGTGCCTGGAGAGCGCCAGGGGGGTATGGCTACACCTTC.

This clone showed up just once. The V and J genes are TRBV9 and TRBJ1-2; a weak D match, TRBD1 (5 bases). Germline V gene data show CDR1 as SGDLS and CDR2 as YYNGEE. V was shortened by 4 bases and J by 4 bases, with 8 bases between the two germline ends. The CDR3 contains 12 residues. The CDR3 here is CASSRDSYGYTF. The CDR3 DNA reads TGTGCCAGCAGCCGAGACAGCTATGGCTACACCTTC.

In DNA form, the CDR3 reads TGTGCCAGCAGCCCTGTCTGGGGGCCGAACACTGAAGCTTTCTTT. Protein product: CASSPVWGPNTEAFF. V and J are TRBV5-4 and TRBJ1-1, with D possibly being TRBD1 (6 bases). V was shortened by 4 bases and J by 1 base, with 14 bases between the two germline ends. The V gene's germline CDR1 is SGHNT and CDR2 YYREEE (reference sequence). This CDR3 is built from 15 residues.

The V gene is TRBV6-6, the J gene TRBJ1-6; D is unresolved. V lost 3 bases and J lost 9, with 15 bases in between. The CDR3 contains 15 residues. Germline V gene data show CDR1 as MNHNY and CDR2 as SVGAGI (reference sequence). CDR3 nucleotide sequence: TGTGCCAGCAGTTATGGCGACACCTGGGGTTCACCCCTCCACTTT. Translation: CASSYGDTWGSPLHF.

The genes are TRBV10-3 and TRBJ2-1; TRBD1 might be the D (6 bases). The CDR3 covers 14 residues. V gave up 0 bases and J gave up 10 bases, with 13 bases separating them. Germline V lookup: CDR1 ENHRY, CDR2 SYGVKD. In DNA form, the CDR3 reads TGTGCCATCAGTGAGTCTCCTCCAGGACAGGAGCAGTTCTTC. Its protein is CAISESPPGQEQFF.

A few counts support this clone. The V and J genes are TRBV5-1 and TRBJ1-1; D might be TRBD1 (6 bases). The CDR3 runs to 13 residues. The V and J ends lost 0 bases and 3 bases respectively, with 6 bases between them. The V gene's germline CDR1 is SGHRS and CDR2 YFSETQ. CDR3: CASSLDRDTEAFF. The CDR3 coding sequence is TGCGCCAGCAGCTTGGACAGGGACACTGAAGCTTTCTTT.

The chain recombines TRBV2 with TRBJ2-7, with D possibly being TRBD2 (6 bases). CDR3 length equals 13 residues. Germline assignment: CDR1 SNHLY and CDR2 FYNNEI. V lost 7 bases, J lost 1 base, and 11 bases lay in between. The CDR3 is CASTGTDSYEQYF. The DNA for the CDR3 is TGTGCCAGCACAGGGACTGATTCCTACGAGCAGTACTTC.

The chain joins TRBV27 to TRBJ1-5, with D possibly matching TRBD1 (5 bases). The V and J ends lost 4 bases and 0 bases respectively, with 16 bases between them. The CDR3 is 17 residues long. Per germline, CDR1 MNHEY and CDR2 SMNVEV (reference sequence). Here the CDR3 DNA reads TGTGCCAGCAGTTCGATACCGGGACGGTATAGCAATCAGCCCCAGCATTTT. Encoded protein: CASSSIPGRYSNQPQHF.

CDR3 DNA sequence: TGTGCCAGCAGTGATTGGGGACTAGCGGGACAAGAGACCCAGTACTTC. Its protein product is CASSDWGLAGQETQYF. This chain links TRBV2 with TRBJ2-5; 13 bases match TRBD2. The CDR3 covers 16 residues. V was clipped by 3 bases and J by 2 bases; unmatched bases: 3. The germline CDR1 and CDR2 sequences are SNHLY and FYNNEI.

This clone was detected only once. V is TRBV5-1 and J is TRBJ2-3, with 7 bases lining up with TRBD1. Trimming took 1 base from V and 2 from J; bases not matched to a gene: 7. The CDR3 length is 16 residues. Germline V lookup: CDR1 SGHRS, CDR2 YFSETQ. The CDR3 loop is CASSLRPGQPTDTQYF. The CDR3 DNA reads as TGCGCCAGCAGCTTGAGGCCGGGACAGCCCACAGATACGCAGTATTTT.

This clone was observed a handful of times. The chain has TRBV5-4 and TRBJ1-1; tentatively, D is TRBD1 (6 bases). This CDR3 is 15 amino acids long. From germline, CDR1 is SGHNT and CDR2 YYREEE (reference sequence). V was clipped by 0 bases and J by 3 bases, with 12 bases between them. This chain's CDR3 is CASSLGQGFDTEAFF. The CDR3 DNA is TGTGCCAGCAGCTTGGGGCAGGGGTTCGACACTGAAGCTTTCTTT.

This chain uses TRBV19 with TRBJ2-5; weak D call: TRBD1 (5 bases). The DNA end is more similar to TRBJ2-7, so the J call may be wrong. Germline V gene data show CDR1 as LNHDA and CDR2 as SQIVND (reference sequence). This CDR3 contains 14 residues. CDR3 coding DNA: TGTGCCAGTAGCTCCTGGACACCACCCTACGAGCAGTACTTC. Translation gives CASSSWTPPYEQYF.

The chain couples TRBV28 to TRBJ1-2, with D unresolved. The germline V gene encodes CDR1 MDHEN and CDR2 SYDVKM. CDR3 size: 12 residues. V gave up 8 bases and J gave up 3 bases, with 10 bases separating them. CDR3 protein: CASGRLYYGYTF. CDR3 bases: TGTGCCAGCGGGCGTTTATACTATGGCTACACCTTC.

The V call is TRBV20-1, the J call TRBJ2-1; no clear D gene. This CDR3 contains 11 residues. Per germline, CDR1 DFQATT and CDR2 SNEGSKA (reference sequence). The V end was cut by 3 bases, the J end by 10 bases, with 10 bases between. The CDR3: CSASSATEQFF. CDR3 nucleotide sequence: TGCAGTGCTAGCTCGGCCACGGAGCAGTTCTTC.

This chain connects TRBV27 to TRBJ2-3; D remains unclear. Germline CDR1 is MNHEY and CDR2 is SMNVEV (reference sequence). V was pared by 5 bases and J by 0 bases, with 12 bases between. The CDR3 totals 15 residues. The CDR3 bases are TGTGCCAGCAGTCCTGTAGAGGCTAGCACAGATACGCAGTATTTT. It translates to CASSPVEASTDTQYF.